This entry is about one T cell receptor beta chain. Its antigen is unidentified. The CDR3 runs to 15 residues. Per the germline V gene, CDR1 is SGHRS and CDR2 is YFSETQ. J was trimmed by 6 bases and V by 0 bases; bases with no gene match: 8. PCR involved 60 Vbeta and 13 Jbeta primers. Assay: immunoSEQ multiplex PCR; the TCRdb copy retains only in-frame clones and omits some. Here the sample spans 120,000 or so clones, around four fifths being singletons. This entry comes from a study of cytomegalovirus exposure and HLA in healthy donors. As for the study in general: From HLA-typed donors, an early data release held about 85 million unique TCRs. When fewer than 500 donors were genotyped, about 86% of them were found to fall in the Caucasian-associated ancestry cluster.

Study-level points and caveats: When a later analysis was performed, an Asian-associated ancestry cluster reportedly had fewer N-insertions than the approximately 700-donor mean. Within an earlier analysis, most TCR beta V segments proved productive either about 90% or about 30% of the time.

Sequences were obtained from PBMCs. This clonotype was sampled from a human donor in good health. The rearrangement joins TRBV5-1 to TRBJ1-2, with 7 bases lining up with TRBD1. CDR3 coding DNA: TGCGCCAGCAGCTTGGGGGGATATGGGACAGATGGCTACACCTTC. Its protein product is CASSLGGYGTDGYTF.